The 15 T cell receptor beta chains given below trace back to one sample, sequenced in a study of breast tumors, draining lymph nodes, adjacent tissues. TCRdb redid the calling of the multiplex PCR reads with MiXCR, one entry per CDR3 protein. The sample holds nearly 110,000 distinct CDR3 sequences, more than 30% seen once. Breast cancer patients provided tissue from their axillary draining lymph nodes. The sequenced material came from axillary lymph node tissue. The source is a female donor with breast cancer. Some clones in this sample may be carry-over from other donors' samples.

This clonotype has a count of ten or more. CDR3 in amino acids: CASSQGGAEQFF. For the CDR3, the DNA is TGTGCCAGCAGCCAGGGTGGCGCTGAGCAGTTCTTC. The V and J genes are TRBV4-2 and TRBJ2-1; no clear D. V lost 3 bases, J lost 9 bases, and 9 bases lay in between. CDR1 and CDR2 from the germline V gene are LGHNA and YNFKEQ. This CDR3 has 12 amino acids.

This clonotype was recorded at least ten times. One junction end does not reproduce the germline sequence, and a read error may be involved. V usage is TRBV3-1 and J usage is TRBJ2-7; TRBD2 aligns across 13 bases. The CDR3 is 14 residues long. The germline V gene has CDR1 LGHDT and CDR2 YNNKEL (reference sequence). The CDR3 is CASSLKGLAGARNF. CDR3 bases: TGTGCCAGCAGCCTTAAAGGACTAGCGGGGGCCCGGAACTTC.

V is TRBV11-2 and J is TRBJ2-2; no clear D. V was shortened by 5 bases and J by 6 bases, with 4 bases between the two germline ends. The CDR3 is made up of 11 amino acids. Germline values: CDR1 SGHAT, CDR2 FQNNGV. CDR3 in amino acids: CASSRPGELFF. For the CDR3, the DNA is TGTGCCAGCAGCCGACCCGGGGAGCTGTTTTTT.

The chain links TRBV30 to TRBJ2-3; D not certain. CDR3 size: 10 residues. Germline loops: CDR1 GTSNPN, CDR2 SVGIG (reference sequence). The CDR3 coding sequence is TGTGCTCTTTGGGGAGATACGCAGTATTTT. It encodes CALWGDTQYF.

This clonotype came up many times. This chain uses TRBV5-5 with TRBJ2-1; no clear D gene. Germline V gene lookup returns CDR1 SGHKS and CDR2 YYEKEE (reference sequence). Trimming cost V 4 bases and J 6 bases, with 14 bases left between them. CDR3 length equals 14 residues. The CDR3 DNA reads as TGTGCCAGCAGCGGGCCTCCGAGTGGCAATGAGCAGTTCTTC. Encoded protein: CASSGPPSGNEQFF.

In this sample, this clonotype turned up many times. V gene TRBV7-2 combines with J gene TRBJ2-3; 11 positions match TRBD2. The CDR3 runs to 16 residues. Losses at the gene ends were 1 base for V and 5 bases for J; bases not matched to a gene: 5. The V gene's germline CDR1 is SGHTA and CDR2 FQGNSA. The CDR3 bases are TGTGCCAGCAGCTTAGGCCCTACTAGCGGGGGAGATACGCAGTATTTT. Translated: CASSLGPTSGGDTQYF.

CDR3 bases: TGTGCCAGCAGCGATCGGGACAGCAGCACAGATACGCAGTATTTT. It encodes CASSDRDSSTDTQYF. The gene calls are TRBV9 and TRBJ2-3; the match to TRBD1 covers 7 bases. The CDR3 runs 15 residues. V trimming: 3 bases; J trimming: 0 bases; junction bases outside the gene matches: 4. Germline V CDR1 and CDR2: SGDLS, YYNGEE.

In the case of this clonotype: Since a much larger clone is just one base distant, this may be a read error. The chain joins TRBV9 to TRBJ1-2; 7 bases agree with TRBD1. V was pared by 4 bases and J by 2 bases, with 11 bases of the junction left unmatched. Looked up from germline, CDR1 is SGDLS and CDR2 is YYNGEE. This CDR3 spans 16 amino acids. CDR3 in DNA: TGTGCCAGCAGCTCAAGCCGGGACAGACTCAACTATGGCTACACCTTC. Amino acids: CASSSSRDRLNYGYTF.

This clonotype was found many times. V is TRBV20-1 and J is TRBJ2-1; the match to TRBD2 covers 9 bases. Germline trimming cut 3 bases from V and 6 bases from J; bases unmatched to any gene: 15. Per the germline V gene, CDR1 is DFQATT and CDR2 is SNEGSKA (reference sequence). The CDR3 has 17 amino acids. CDR3 region: CSASGREGRRTINEQFF. CDR3 coding DNA: TGCAGTGCTAGTGGGCGGGAGGGCCGTCGAACAATCAATGAGCAGTTCTTC.

DNA for the CDR3: TGTGCCAGCAGCATGGGACAGGCCACTACCACCTTC. Amino acids: CASSMGQATTTF. The rearrangement uses TRBV9 and TRBJ1-2; the match to TRBD1 covers 8 bases. With V trimmed by 4 bases and J by 13 bases, 9 bases remained unmatched. This CDR3 has 12 residues. Germline loops: CDR1 SGDLS, CDR2 YYNGEE.

This clonotype has more than one count but fewer than ten. Since a much larger clone is just one base distant, this may be a read error. The chain uses TRBV20-1 and TRBJ1-2, with TRBD1 as a possible D gene (5 bases). The CDR3 loop spans 12 amino acids. Germline V gives CDR1 DFQATT, CDR2 SNEGSKA (reference sequence). CDR3 bases: TGCAGTGCTAGAGGGGGCGACTATGGCTCCACCTTC. Translating gives CSARGGDYGSTF.

With regard to this clonotype: The CDR3 end shows no conserved phenylalanine or tryptophan, and so a read error is likely. This chain links TRBV14 with TRBJ2-3; D is unresolved. The CDR3 runs 13 residues. CDR1 is SGHDN, CDR2 FVKESK, per germline. V gave up 0 bases and J gave up 8 bases, with 9 bases separating them. CDR3 DNA sequence: TGTGCCAGCAGCCAAGATGTGGCGACTACGCAGTATTCT. This translates into CASSQDVATTQYS.

This sequence joins TRBV12-3 or TRBV12-4 and TRBJ1-5; a possible D gene is TRBD1 (5 bases). V shed 3 bases and J shed 7 bases, with 19 bases lying between them. The CDR3 extends over 16 amino acids. This chain's CDR3 is CASSFHLVGLGQPQHF. The CDR3 DNA follows: TGTGCCAGCAGTTTCCACCTCGTGGGGCTGGGGCAGCCCCAGCATTTT.

The rearrangement uses TRBV3-2 and TRBJ2-5. TRBV3-2 is annotated as a pseudogene. This CDR3 has 13 residues. The CDR3: CASSQAGNETQYF. The CDR3 bases are TGCGCCAGCAGCCAAGCGGGGAATGAGACCCAGTACTTC.

Of note for this clonotype: The final CDR3 position lacks the conserved phenylalanine or tryptophan, pointing to a likely read error. The rearrangement joins TRBV7-9 to TRBJ2-5; 10 bases align to TRBD1. From germline, CDR1 is SEHNR and CDR2 FQNEAQ (reference sequence). The CDR3 totals 14 residues. The junction had 8 bases not matched to a gene; V was cut back by 9 bases and J by 4 bases. Here the CDR3 reads CASSLDRGRETQYL. Written as DNA, the CDR3 is TGTGCCAGTAGCCTCGACAGGGGGCGAGAGACCCAGTACCTC.